This T cell receptor beta chain was identified in a study of monozygotic twins with inflammatory bowel disease. This CDR3 is built from 18 residues. Germline V lookup: CDR1 SGHTA, CDR2 FQGTGA. TCRdb derives one entry per CDR3 protein from the 5' RACE reads, leaving out DNA. The listing records some 300,000 distinct CDR3 sequences. The sequencing sample was made of blood. The origin of this receptor is a human donor with ulcerative colitis or Crohn's disease, or a healthy co-twin of an affected twin (not recorded which). The chain uses TRBV7-3 and TRBJ2-5; TCRdb designates TRBD1, a call that cannot be tested without DNA. The CDR3 here is CASSDGTGASGILETQYF.